A selection of T cell receptor beta chains follows, all from one sample in a study of post-analysis software for immune sequencing data. TCRdb redid the calling of the PCR reads with MiXCR, one entry per CDR3 protein. This sample has 500,000 to 600,000 distinct CDR3 sequences, with roughly 46% found just once. Sequencing was performed on blood. Receptors were obtained from a girl aged 5-17 years with multiple sclerosis. The CDR3 runs from the conserved cysteine through the conserved F or W. The D gene is left open where the match is weak. For some rows the clone size is stated as once, few or many, or as a class when expanded; others skip it.

D gene,clone size,V gene,J gene,CDR3 protein,CDR3 DNA
-,few,TRBV6-5,TRBJ2-3,CASSSGLSQGSDTQYF,TGTGCCAGCAGTTCCGGACTTAGCCAGGGGTCAGATACGCAGTATTTT
TRBD1,few,TRBV20-1,TRBJ2-7,CSARDRDRASYEQYF,TGCAGTGCTAGAGACCGGGACAGGGCCTCCTACGAGCAGTACTTC
TRBD2,-,TRBV13,TRBJ2-7,CASSLGLAGGASWEQYF,TGTGCCAGCAGCCTAGGACTAGCGGGAGGGGCTTCTTGGGAGCAGTACTTC
TRBD2,-,TRBV7-2,TRBJ2-3,CASSPSFGGRGTDTQYF,TGTGCCAGCAGCCCCTCGTTCGGGGGGAGGGGTACAGATACGCAGTATTTT
-,few,TRBV5-1,TRBJ2-1,CASSFDWYNEQFF,TGCGCCAGCAGCTTCGACTGGTACAATGAGCAGTTCTTC
-,many,TRBV29-1,TRBJ2-7,CSVDRGGYEQYF,TGCAGCGTTGACAGGGGGGGTTACGAGCAGTACTTC
TRBD2,-,TRBV4-2,TRBJ2-7,CASSQALAGGRLQYF,TGTGCCAGCAGCCAAGCACTAGCGGGGGGCCGCCTACAGTACTTC
-,-,TRBV13,TRBJ2-5,CASSALTGPGETQYF,TGTGCCAGCAGCGCCCTAACAGGCCCGGGGGAGACCCAGTACTTC
-,few,TRBV10-1,TRBJ2-3,CASSEVGRMHTQYF,TGCGCCAGCAGTGAAGTGGGACGCATGCATACGCAGTATTTT
-,-,TRBV7-9,TRBJ2-5,CASSPVVAEETQYF,TGTGCCAGCAGCCCCGTGGTAGCTGAAGAGACCCAGTACTTC
-,-,TRBV12-3/TRBV12-4,TRBJ1-2,CASSLADYYGYTF,TGTGCCAGCAGTTTGGCGGACTACTATGGCTACACCTTC
-,few,TRBV6-4,TRBJ2-3,CASAEGRGYTQYF,TGTGCCAGCGCCGAGGGGCGCGGATATACGCAGTATTTT
TRBD1,-,TRBV9,TRBJ2-3,CASSSRTGGMDTQYF,TGTGCCAGCAGCTCACGGACAGGGGGCATGGATACGCAGTATTTT
TRBD2,-,TRBV10-3,TRBJ2-7,CAISEETSESYEQYF,TGTGCCATCAGTGAAGAGACTAGCGAGTCCTACGAGCAGTACTTC
TRBD2,-,TRBV2,TRBJ2-1,CASSPASGRYNEQFF,TGTGCCAGCAGCCCCGCTAGCGGGAGATACAATGAGCAGTTCTTC
TRBD1,-,TRBV4-1,TRBJ2-3,CASRIGRTGRGTDTQYF,TGCGCCAGCAGGATTGGCCGGACAGGGAGAGGAACAGATACGCAGTATTTT
TRBD2,-,TRBV20-1,TRBJ2-5,CSASLPLAGGPVETQYF,TGCAGTGCTAGCCTCCCACTAGCGGGGGGGCCGGTGGAGACCCAGTACTTC
TRBD2,-,TRBV7-9,TRBJ2-7,CASSPSGLAGSEQYF,TGTGCCAGCAGCCCGAGCGGGCTAGCGGGGAGCGAGCAGTACTTC
-,-,TRBV3-1,TRBJ2-3,CASSQAISAVTDTQYF,TGTGCCAGCAGCCAAGCGATTAGCGCAGTCACAGATACGCAGTATTTT
TRBD1,-,TRBV5-1,TRBJ1-1,CASSLAPGTGTTEAFF,TGCGCCAGCAGCTTGGCGCCGGGGACAGGGACCACTGAAGCTTTCTTT
-,few,TRBV7-3,TRBJ2-3,CASSLRGQVDTQYF,TGTGCCAGCAGCCTACGGGGTCAGGTAGATACGCAGTATTTT
TRBD2,-,TRBV5-5,TRBJ2-1,CASSLGAGGYNGEQFF,TGTGCCAGCAGCTTGGGAGCGGGGGGGTATAATGGTGAGCAGTTCTTC
-,few,TRBV7-9,TRBJ1-2,CGAQSGYGYTF,TGTGGGGCACAATCGGGCTATGGCTACACCTTC
TRBD1,few,TRBV9,TRBJ1-2,CASSPRDRDNYGYTF,TGTGCCAGCAGCCCCCGGGACAGGGATAACTATGGCTACACCTTC